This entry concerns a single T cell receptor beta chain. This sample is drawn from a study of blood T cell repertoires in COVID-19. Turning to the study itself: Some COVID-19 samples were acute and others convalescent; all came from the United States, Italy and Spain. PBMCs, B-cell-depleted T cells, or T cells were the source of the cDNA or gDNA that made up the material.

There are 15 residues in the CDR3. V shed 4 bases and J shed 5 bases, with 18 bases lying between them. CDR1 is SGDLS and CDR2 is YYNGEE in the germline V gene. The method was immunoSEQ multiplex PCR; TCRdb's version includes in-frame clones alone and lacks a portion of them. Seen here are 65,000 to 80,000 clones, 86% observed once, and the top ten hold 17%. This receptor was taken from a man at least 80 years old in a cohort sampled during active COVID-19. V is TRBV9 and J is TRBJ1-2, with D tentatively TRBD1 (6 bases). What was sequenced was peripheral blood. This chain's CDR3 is CASSPGRTEKYGYTF. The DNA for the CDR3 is TGTGCCAGCAGCCCCGGGCGGACAGAAAAATATGGCTACACCTTC.